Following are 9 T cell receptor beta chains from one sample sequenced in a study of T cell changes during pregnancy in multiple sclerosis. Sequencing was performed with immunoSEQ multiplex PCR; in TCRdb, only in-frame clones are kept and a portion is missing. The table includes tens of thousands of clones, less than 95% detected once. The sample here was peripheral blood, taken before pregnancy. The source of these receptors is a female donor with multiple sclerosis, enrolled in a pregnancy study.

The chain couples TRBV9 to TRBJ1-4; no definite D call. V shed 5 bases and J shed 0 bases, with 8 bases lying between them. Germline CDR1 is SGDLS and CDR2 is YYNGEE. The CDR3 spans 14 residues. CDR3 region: CASSRSPTNEKLFF. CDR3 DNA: TGTGCCAGCAGTCGGAGTCCAACTAATGAAAAACTGTTTTTT.

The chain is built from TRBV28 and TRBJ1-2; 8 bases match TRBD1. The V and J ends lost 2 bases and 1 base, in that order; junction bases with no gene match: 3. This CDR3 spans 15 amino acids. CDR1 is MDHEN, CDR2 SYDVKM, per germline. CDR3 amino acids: CASSLTGGFNYGYTF. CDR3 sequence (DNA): TGTGCCAGCAGTTTAACAGGGGGATTTAACTATGGCTACACCTTC.

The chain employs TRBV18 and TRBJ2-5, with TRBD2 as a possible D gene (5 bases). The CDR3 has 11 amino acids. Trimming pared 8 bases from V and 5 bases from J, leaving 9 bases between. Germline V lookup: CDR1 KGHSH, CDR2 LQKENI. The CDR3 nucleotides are TGTGCCAGCACGACGGGGGAGACCCAGTACTTC. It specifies CASTTGETQYF.

CDR3 loop: CAWSLGRASGTYEQYF. CDR3 DNA sequence: TGTGCCTGGAGTCTTGGGCGGGCTAGCGGAACCTACGAGCAGTACTTC. This sequence joins TRBV30 and TRBJ2-5, with 7 bases aligning to TRBD2. The J call may be in error: the DNA end matches TRBJ2-7 better. CDR3 length: 16 residues. Germline V gene data show CDR1 as GTSNPN and CDR2 as SVGIG (reference sequence).

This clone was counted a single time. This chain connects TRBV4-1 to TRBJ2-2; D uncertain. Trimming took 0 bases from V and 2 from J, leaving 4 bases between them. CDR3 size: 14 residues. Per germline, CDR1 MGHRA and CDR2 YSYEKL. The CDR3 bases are TGCGCCAGCAGCCAAGATATCAACACCGGGGAGCTGTTTTTT. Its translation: CASSQDINTGELFF.

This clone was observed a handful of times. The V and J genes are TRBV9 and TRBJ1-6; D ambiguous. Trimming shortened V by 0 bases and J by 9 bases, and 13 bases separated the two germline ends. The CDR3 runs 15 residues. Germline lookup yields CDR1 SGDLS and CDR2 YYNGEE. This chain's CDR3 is CASSVGGDTRSPLHF. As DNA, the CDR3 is TGTGCCAGCAGCGTAGGGGGAGACACTCGTTCACCCCTCCACTTT. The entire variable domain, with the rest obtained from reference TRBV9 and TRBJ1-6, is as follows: DSGVTQTPKHLITATGQRVTLRCSPRSGDLSVYWYQQSLDQGLQFLIQYYNGEERAKGNILERFSAQQFPDLHSELNLSSLELGDSALYFCASSVGGDTRSPLHFGNGTRLTVT.

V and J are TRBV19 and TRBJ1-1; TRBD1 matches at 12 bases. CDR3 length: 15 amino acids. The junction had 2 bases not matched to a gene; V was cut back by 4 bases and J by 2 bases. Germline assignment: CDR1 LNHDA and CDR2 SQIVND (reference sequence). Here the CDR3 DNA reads TGTGCCAGTAGTAGGGGACAGGGGGCAAACACTGAAGCTTTCTTT. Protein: CASSRGQGANTEAFF.

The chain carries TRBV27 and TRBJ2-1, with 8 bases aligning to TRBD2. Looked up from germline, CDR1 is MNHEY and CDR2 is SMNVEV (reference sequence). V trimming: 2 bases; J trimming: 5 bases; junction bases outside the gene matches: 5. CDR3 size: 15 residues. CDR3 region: CASSLRRGDHNEQFF. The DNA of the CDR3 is TGTGCCAGCAGTTTAAGGCGGGGGGACCACAATGAGCAGTTCTTC.

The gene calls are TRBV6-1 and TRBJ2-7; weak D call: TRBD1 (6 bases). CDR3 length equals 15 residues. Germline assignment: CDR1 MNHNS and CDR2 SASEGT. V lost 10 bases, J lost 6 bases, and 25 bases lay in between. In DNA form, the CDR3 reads TGTGCCACCCAGAGAGGGACACTGGGCTACAGCGAGCAGTACTTC. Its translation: CATQRGTLGYSEQYF.